The rows below give T cell receptor beta chains drawn from one sample of a study of T-cell memory formation after mild COVID-19. TCRdb recomputed calls from the 5' RACE reads with MiXCR, one row per CDR3 protein. The sample includes roughly 450,000 distinct CDR3 sequences, 18% of them seen just once. Sequencing was carried out using PBMCs or a T cell subset sorted from them (not recorded which). The receptors here all came from an adult woman who had mild COVID-19 (a few samples of this study predate the infection). Cell type and time point are not known. Each CDR3 is given with its conserved first and last residue. A D gene is named only where the DNA matches it firmly. Only part of the rows carry a size: once, few, many, or a class if the clone is expanded.

v_call	clone_size	d_call	j_call	cdr3_aa	cdr3_nt
TRBV12-3/TRBV12-4	few	TRBD2	TRBJ2-1	CASSERGGPHTYEQFF	TGTGCCAGCAGTGAGCGGGGGGGGCCTCATACATATGAGCAGTTCTTC
TRBV7-9	many	.	TRBJ1-4	CASSPRGPSTNEKLFF	TGTGCCAGCAGCCCACGTGGACCCAGTACTAATGAAAAACTGTTTTTT
TRBV5-4	.	.	TRBJ1-1	CDSRLRGGNTEAFF	TGTGACAGCAGGTTGAGAGGGGGGAACACTGAAGCTTTCTTT
TRBV20-1	.	TRBD2	TRBJ2-3	CSARETGTSGITDTQYF	TGCAGTGCTAGAGAGACCGGGACTAGCGGGATCACAGATACGCAGTATTTT
TRBV27	few	TRBD1	TRBJ1-2	CASSSQGAHNVEAF	TGTGCCAGCAGTTCACAGGGGGCCCATAACGTGGAGGCCTTC
TRBV12-3/TRBV12-4	.	TRBD2	TRBJ2-1	CASSLGGGSNEQFF	TGTGCCAGCAGTTTAGGGGGGGGTTCCAATGAGCAGTTCTTC
TRBV20-1	few	.	TRBJ2-1	CSARRSRVGNEQFF	TGCAGTGCTAGGCGCTCGCGGGTGGGCAATGAGCAGTTCTTC
TRBV24-1	many	TRBD1	TRBJ2-7	CATSDPGQGSYEQYF	TGTGCCACCAGTGATCCGGGACAGGGCTCCTACGAGCAGTACTTC
TRBV11-3	.	TRBD2	TRBJ2-3	CASSLVPGTSGTRAQYF	TGTGCCAGCAGCTTAGTCCCCGGGACTAGCGGGACGAGGGCGCAGTATTTT
TRBV18	few	.	TRBJ2-5	CASSRERQETQYF	TGTGCCAGCTCACGGGAGAGACAAGAGACCCAGTACTTC
TRBV20-1	.	TRBD2	TRBJ2-5	CSAELAGVETQYF	TGCAGTGCAGAACTAGCGGGAGTAGAGACCCAGTACTTC
TRBV6-6	.	.	TRBJ2-1	CASSTTTINEQFF	TGTGCCAGCAGTACCACTACAATCAATGAGCAGTTCTTC